The 17 T cell receptor beta chains below were found in one sample sequenced in a study of control samples from healthy donors and cancer patients. Sequencing was performed with immunoSEQ multiplex PCR; in TCRdb, only in-frame clones are kept and a portion is missing. The top ten clones hold 1.3% of a sample with about 180,000 clones, approximately 94% of them seen once. The sample was blood. The receptors shown here come from a woman aged 18-29 years in good health.

This chain connects TRBV3-1 (or the pseudogene TRBV3-2) to TRBJ2-6; D is unclear. The CDR3 is 14 residues long. Trimming pared 1 base from V and 3 bases from J, leaving 4 bases between. In germline, CDR1 is LGHDT, CDR2 YNNKEL (reference sequence). The CDR3 region is CASSQAGGANVLTF. In nucleotides, the CDR3 is TGTGCCAGCAGCCAAGCGGGTGGGGCCAACGTCCTGACTTTC.

The chain employs TRBV4-3 and TRBJ1-1; TRBD1 is a possible D gene (5 bases). The germline V and J ends were trimmed by 0 bases and 6 bases, with 20 bases remaining between them. CDR3 size: 17 residues. Germline V gene lookup returns CDR1 LGHNA and CDR2 YSLEER. The CDR3 DNA sequence: TGCGCCAGCAGCCAAGAGACTGTAGGGGCGCACGGCCCTGAAGCTTTCTTT. Its translation is CASSQETVGAHGPEAFF.

The chain joins TRBV5-4 to TRBJ2-1; D is unclear. The CDR3 consists of 17 residues. Germline values: CDR1 SGHNT, CDR2 YYREEE (reference sequence). V dropped 3 bases and J dropped 8 bases, with 24 bases sitting between them. The CDR3 is CASSSGPARNLPHEQFF. The DNA of the CDR3 is TGTGCCAGCAGCTCTGGGCCCGCTCGAAATCTCCCCCATGAGCAGTTCTTC.

The chain joins TRBV7-9 to TRBJ2-7; 9 nucleotides align to TRBD1. Per germline, CDR1 SEHNR and CDR2 FQNEAQ (reference sequence). The CDR3 has 13 amino acids. The V and J ends lost 5 bases and 4 bases, in that order; junction bases with no gene match: 3. The CDR3 loop is CASSRTGDYEQYF. The CDR3 nucleotides are TGTGCCAGCAGCCGGACAGGGGATTACGAGCAGTACTTC.

A note on this clone: Relative to the germline gene, one junction end is altered; a read error may explain this. V is TRBV7-7 and J is TRBJ2-5; D possibly uses TRBD1 or TRBD2 (5 bases each). Germline lookup yields CDR1 SSHAT and CDR2 FNYEAQ (reference sequence). The CDR3 spans 13 residues. The CDR3 nucleotides read TGTGCTAGCAGCGCTCGAGGGGCCGAGACCCAGTACTTC. Translated, it gives CASSARGAETQYF.

This chain links TRBV25-1 with TRBJ2-7; possible D gene TRBD2, 5 bases. Germline V gives CDR1 MGHDK, CDR2 SYGVNS. The germline V and J ends were trimmed by 4 bases and 3 bases, with 16 bases remaining between them. The CDR3 covers 15 residues. The CDR3 here is CASSARIGLRYEQYF. The CDR3 coding sequence is TGTGCCAGCAGTGCCCGGATCGGACTCCGCTACGAGCAGTACTTC.

The chain carries TRBV19 and TRBJ1-2; D perhaps matches TRBD1 (5 bases). Germline V CDR1 and CDR2: LNHDA, SQIVND (reference sequence). V was clipped by 3 bases and J by 7 bases, with 12 bases between them. The CDR3 totals 13 residues. In DNA form, the CDR3 reads TGTGCCAGTAGTATCGGGACGAGGGTTGGCTACACCTTC. It yields the protein CASSIGTRVGYTF.

V and J are TRBV28 and TRBJ2-2; possibly TRBD2 for D (6 bases). The CDR3 runs 15 residues. Trimming took 7 bases from V and 1 from J, leaving 13 bases between them. Germline V gene sequence: CDR1 MDHEN, CDR2 SYDVKM. CDR3 region: CASTPGLLNTGELFF. As DNA, the CDR3 is TGTGCCAGCACCCCGGGACTCCTGAACACCGGGGAGCTGTTTTTT.

The V call is TRBV7-3, the J call TRBJ1-1; D possibly corresponds to TRBD1 (5 bases). The CDR3 has 13 amino acids. Germline loops: CDR1 SGHTA, CDR2 FQGTGA. V was cut by 5 bases and J by 2 bases, with 9 bases left in between. CDR3 in DNA: TGTGCCAGCAGCCCCGGGGCTAACACTGAAGCTTTCTTT. Translation: CASSPGANTEAFF.

The chain employs TRBV19 and TRBJ1-6; 10 positions match TRBD1. Per germline, CDR1 LNHDA and CDR2 SQIVND (reference sequence). The trim removed 3 bases at V and 6 bases at J, leaving 5 bases unmatched. This CDR3 has 16 residues. CDR3 amino acids: CASSIPTGGSNSPLHF. For the CDR3, the DNA is TGTGCCAGTAGTATCCCGACAGGGGGCAGTAATTCACCCCTCCACTTT.

This clone appeared a single time. J is TRBJ1-3 and V is TRBV5-4; D is perhaps TRBD1 (5 bases). The CDR3 is 17 amino acids. Trimming took off 1 base at V and 0 bases at J, with 14 bases between the two ends. Per the germline V gene, CDR1 is SGHNT and CDR2 is YYREEE (reference sequence). Here the CDR3 reads CASSLRAGRFSGNTIYF. The CDR3 DNA follows: TGTGCCAGCAGCTTGAGGGCAGGGCGGTTCTCTGGAAACACCATATATTTT.

V is TRBV10-1 and J is TRBJ1-1; the D gene is possibly TRBD1 (5 bases). There are 14 residues in the CDR3. Per germline, CDR1 WNHNN and CDR2 SYGVQD (reference sequence). Trimming pared 4 bases from V and 5 bases from J, leaving 14 bases between. CDR3 loop: CASSGGNGGTEAFF. The CDR3 DNA reads as TGCGCCAGCAGTGGAGGTAATGGGGGGACTGAAGCTTTCTTT.

This chain connects TRBV3-1 (or the pseudogene TRBV3-2) to TRBJ2-3; the match to TRBD2 covers 10 bases. V dropped 4 bases and J dropped 5; count of bases not matched to a gene: 6. The CDR3 sequence is 15 residues long. Germline V lookup: CDR1 LGHDT, CDR2 YNNKEL (reference sequence). Here the CDR3 reads CASSPSGRKKDTQYF. In DNA form, the CDR3 reads TGTGCCAGCAGCCCTAGCGGGAGAAAGAAAGATACGCAGTATTTT.

This chain connects TRBV3-1 (or the pseudogene TRBV3-2) to TRBJ1-4; 7 bases map to TRBD1. Unmatched junction bases numbered 6, after V lost 0 bases and J lost 5 bases. The CDR3 is 16 amino acids. Germline-derived CDR1 and CDR2 are LGHDT and YNNKEL (reference sequence). The CDR3 region has the DNA TGTGCCAGCAGCCAAGAATCAACAGGGGCAAATGAAAAACTGTTTTTT. Amino acids: CASSQESTGANEKLFF.

J is TRBJ2-6 and V is TRBV7-9; the D gene is possibly TRBD2 (5 bases). The length of the CDR3 is 18 residues. Germline CDR1 SEHNR, CDR2 FQNEAQ (reference sequence). Trimming left V 0 bases short and J 0 bases short, with 12 bases between. Here the CDR3 DNA reads TGTGCCAGCAGCTTAGCGCGGGTTCCACGCTCTGGGGCCAACGTCCTGACTTTC. Its translation: CASSLARVPRSGANVLTF.

The V call is TRBV3-1 (or the pseudogene TRBV3-2), the J call TRBJ2-3; TRBD1 aligns across 10 bases. This CDR3 is 18 amino acids long. The junction had 11 bases not matched to a gene; V was cut back by 0 bases and J by 5 bases. The germline V gene encodes CDR1 LGHDT and CDR2 YNNKEL (reference sequence). CDR3 DNA sequence: TGTGCCAGCAGCCAAGATCCACCAGGACAGGGGGTTATAGATACGCAGTATTTT. This gives the protein CASSQDPPGQGVIDTQYF.

The chain is built from TRBV5-4 and TRBJ1-2; 10 bases fit TRBD1. The CDR3 contains 14 residues. In germline, CDR1 is SGHNT, CDR2 YYREEE (reference sequence). J was trimmed by 4 bases and V by 4 bases; bases with no gene match: 4. CDR3 loop: CASSETGGFYGYTF. DNA for the CDR3: TGTGCCAGCAGCGAGACAGGGGGCTTCTATGGCTACACCTTC.